One and the same sample provided the 22 T cell receptor beta chains below, sequenced in a study of shared clonotypes between healthy human individuals (TCRdb year 2020). Library method: the immunoSEQ multiplex PCR assay. TCRdb mirrors the immuneACCESS table, restricted to in-frame sequences. Some clones are absent from its copies; in checked studies, under half trace to an unresolved V gene, and the reason for the others is unknown. This sample gives approximately 2,000,000 clones in total; 93% of them show up just once. The ten largest clonotypes hold around 1.7% of the sample. CD8 naive samples consisted of CD45RO-negative cells that were positively selected for CCR7, yielding a CD45RA+CCR7+ population without TemRA cells. Sequenced: naive CD8+ T cells from PBMCs. The cell subset or site label, read with the paper, signifies: CD45RA+CCR7+. All receptors come from a man in his late teens or twenties in good health. Some clones in this sample may be carry-over from other donors' samples.

This clone appeared a few times. This chain joins TRBV29-1 and TRBJ1-1; D possibly corresponds to TRBD1 (5 bases). V was clipped by 7 bases and J by 5 bases, with 17 bases between them. The CDR3 contains 13 residues. Germline loops: CDR1 SQVTM, CDR2 ANQGSEA. The CDR3 here is CSALWGPGTEAFF. As DNA, the CDR3 is TGCAGCGCCCTTTGGGGACCCGGGACTGAAGCTTTCTTT.

This clone was observed a single time. The chain joins TRBV7-8 to TRBJ2-5, with D perhaps matching TRBD1 or TRBD2 (6 bases each). The CDR3 runs to 15 residues. Germline CDR1 SGHVS, CDR2 FQNEAQ. V shed 0 bases and J shed 4 bases, with 12 bases lying between them. CDR3 sequence (DNA): TGTGCCAGCAGCTTAGCGCTGGGGGGCGCAGAGACCCAGTACTTC. Protein product: CASSLALGGAETQYF.

This clone has just one count. This sequence joins TRBV9 and TRBJ2-5; the match to TRBD1 covers 10 bases. Looked up from germline, CDR1 is SGDLS and CDR2 is YYNGEE. CDR3 length equals 17 residues. With V trimmed by 1 base and J by 4 bases, 10 bases remained unmatched. CDR3 sequence: CASSVTTGGPRGETQYF. CDR3 DNA sequence: TGTGCCAGCAGCGTAACGACAGGGGGCCCGAGGGGAGAGACCCAGTACTTC.

The chain joins TRBV7-9 to TRBJ2-7; 11 bases line up with TRBD2. Per the germline V gene, CDR1 is SEHNR and CDR2 is FQNEAQ (reference sequence). This CDR3 contains 16 residues. V trimming: 3 bases; J trimming: 6 bases; junction bases outside the gene matches: 10. CDR3 loop: CASSLTSGTLLAEQYF. CDR3 nucleotides: TGTGCCAGCAGCTTGACTAGCGGGACCCTCTTGGCCGAGCAGTACTTC.

The chain uses TRBV28 and TRBJ2-7; 8 positions agree with TRBD1. CDR1 is MDHEN and CDR2 is SYDVKM in the germline V gene. The CDR3 has 14 amino acids. The V segment lost 5 bases and the J segment 7 bases; nucleotides outside the gene matches: 10. The CDR3 reads CASSPDRGMGEQYF. In DNA form, the CDR3 reads TGTGCCAGCAGTCCTGACAGGGGCATGGGAGAGCAGTACTTC.

The chain joins TRBV10-3 to TRBJ1-1; no firm D call. The CDR3 is made up of 19 amino acids. Germline lookup yields CDR1 ENHRY and CDR2 SYGVKD. Trimming took 4 bases from V and 0 from J, leaving 24 bases between them. The CDR3 reads CAISATPGVGSVVNTEAFF. CDR3 coding DNA: TGTGCCATCAGTGCCACCCCCGGAGTGGGGTCAGTAGTGAACACTGAAGCTTTCTTT.

The chain is built from TRBV6-5 and TRBJ1-1; a possible D gene is TRBD1 (6 bases). Germline V CDR1 and CDR2: MNHEY, SVGAGI. This CDR3 is 15 amino acids long. V dropped 6 bases and J dropped 1 base, with 15 bases sitting between them. In DNA form, the CDR3 reads TGTGCCAGCAGAAAATGGGGGCAACAGAACACTGAAGCTTTCTTT. Protein product: CASRKWGQQNTEAFF.

With regard to this clone: The same CDR3 also results from other DNA sequences found in this sample. This rearrangement joins TRBV9 to TRBJ2-2; D remains unclear. The CDR3 length is 13 residues. Germline V gene sequence: CDR1 SGDLS, CDR2 YYNGEE. V lost 0 bases and J 2 bases, leaving 2 bases between the germline ends. Written as DNA, the CDR3 is TGTGCCAGCAGCGTAGATAACACCGGGGAGCTGTTTTTT. Residues: CASSVDNTGELFF.

The V gene is TRBV11-2, the J gene TRBJ1-2; D unclear. The germline V gene has CDR1 SGHAT and CDR2 FQNNGV. V was pared by 2 bases and J by 5 bases, with 15 bases between. The length of the CDR3 is 15 residues. The CDR3 reads CASSLNPREAYGYTF. The CDR3 DNA reads as TGTGCCAGCAGCTTAAACCCGCGGGAGGCGTATGGCTACACCTTC.

This rearrangement joins TRBV9 to TRBJ2-7; 9 nucleotides match TRBD1. From germline, CDR1 is SGDLS and CDR2 YYNGEE. The CDR3 sequence is 15 residues long. After removal of 4 bases from V and 1 base from J, the junction contained 6 bases not matched to a gene. The DNA for the CDR3 is TGTGCCAGCAGCCCCCGGACAGGGGAGTCCTACGAGCAGTACTTC. This encodes CASSPRTGESYEQYF.

This clone appeared once. The chain has TRBV19 and TRBJ2-7; D unclear. CDR1 is LNHDA and CDR2 is SQIVND in the germline V gene (reference sequence). This CDR3 contains 14 residues. V lost 6 bases to trimming and J lost 3 bases, with 15 bases between them. In DNA, the CDR3 is TGTGCCAGTAGACCGATTGACTCATTCTACGAGCAGTACTTC. Its translation is CASRPIDSFYEQYF.

V usage is TRBV5-8 and J usage is TRBJ1-1; D is undetermined. The V end was cut by 0 bases, the J end by 7 bases, with 13 bases between. The CDR3 spans 14 residues. Germline CDR1 is SGHTS and CDR2 is YDEGEE. The CDR3 here is CASSLVARALEAFF. The CDR3 DNA sequence: TGTGCCAGCAGCTTGGTTGCAAGGGCGCTTGAAGCTTTCTTT.

This clone appeared a few times. The J gene is TRBJ1-5, the V gene TRBV4-3; 7 bases fit TRBD1. Looked up from germline, CDR1 is LGHNA and CDR2 is YSLEER. CDR3 size: 13 residues. V gave up 4 bases and J gave up 7 bases; unmatched junction bases: 4. The CDR3 DNA sequence: TGCGCCAGCAGCCCCGACAGGGCCCAGCCCCAGCATTTT. Translation: CASSPDRAQPQHF.

This clone was counted a single time. The V gene is TRBV4-3, the J gene TRBJ2-1; 7 positions match TRBD1. The length of the CDR3 is 15 residues. With V trimmed by 1 base and J by 7 bases, 7 bases remained unmatched. Germline CDR1 reads LGHNA; CDR2 reads YSLEER. The CDR3 here is CASSQGQGVGNEQFF. The CDR3 DNA reads TGCGCCAGCAGCCAAGGGCAGGGGGTAGGGAATGAGCAGTTCTTC.

The rearrangement joins TRBV4-3 to TRBJ2-7; D call uncertain. Germline V lookup: CDR1 LGHNA, CDR2 YSLEER. Deletions cut 0 bases from V and 2 bases from J, with 23 bases between. This CDR3 is 19 amino acids long. CDR3 DNA sequence: TGCGCCAGCAGCCAAGAATGGGTCGGAGAGGCTGGCAGCCCCTACGAGCAGTACTTC. It codes for CASSQEWVGEAGSPYEQYF.

As concerns this clone: Other nucleotide sequences from this sample produce the same CDR3. The genes are TRBV6-5 and TRBJ2-1, with 8 bases lining up with TRBD2. There are 14 residues in the CDR3. V dropped 3 bases and J dropped 4; count of bases not matched to a gene: 2. Germline CDR1 is MNHEY and CDR2 is SVGAGI. The chain's CDR3 is CASSYREGYNEQFF. The CDR3 DNA sequence: TGTGCCAGCAGTTATCGGGAGGGTTACAATGAGCAGTTCTTC.

This chain links TRBV6-1 with TRBJ2-7, with D perhaps TRBD1 or TRBD2 (5 bases each). Deletions cut 7 bases from V and 3 bases from J, with 10 bases between. Germline CDR1 reads MNHNS; CDR2 reads SASEGT. The CDR3 has 12 residues. CDR3 residues: CASIRGGYEQYF. The CDR3, as DNA: TGTGCCAGCATCCGGGGCGGCTACGAGCAGTACTTC.

V is TRBV27 and J is TRBJ1-5; no clear D gene. Trimming pared 0 bases from V and 0 bases from J, leaving 12 bases between. This CDR3 is 17 amino acids long. The germline CDR1 and CDR2 sequences are MNHEY and SMNVEV (reference sequence). The CDR3, as DNA: TGTGCCAGCAGTTTATCGAGTACAGTGCTTAGCAATCAGCCCCAGCATTTT. This gives the protein CASSLSSTVLSNQPQHF.

Regarding this clone: This specimen includes other DNA sequences encoding the same CDR3. This chain links TRBV7-9 with TRBJ1-5; D possibly corresponds to TRBD1 (6 bases). CDR3 length: 14 residues. Deletions cut 5 bases from V and 0 bases from J, with 8 bases between. The germline CDR1 and CDR2 sequences are SEHNR and FQNEAQ (reference sequence). DNA for the CDR3: TGTGCCAGCAGCCAGGACAGTAGCAATCAGCCCCAGCATTTT. Encoded protein: CASSQDSSNQPQHF.

V gene TRBV4-3 combines with J gene TRBJ2-1, with D unresolved. V was cut by 3 bases and J by 2 bases, with 14 bases left in between. The CDR3 is made up of 16 amino acids. CDR1 and CDR2 (germline): LGHNA, YSLEER. CDR3 sequence: CASSQDYSPAYNEQFF. The CDR3 DNA sequence: TGCGCCAGCAGCCAGGATTATAGCCCGGCCTACAATGAGCAGTTCTTC.

This clone was recorded only once. The gene calls are TRBV30 and TRBJ2-7, with D tentatively TRBD1 (5 bases). Germline CDR1 GTSNPN, CDR2 SVGIG (reference sequence). Trimming stripped 0 bases from V and 7 bases from J, with 13 bases between. The CDR3 runs to 13 residues. DNA for the CDR3: TGTGCCTGGAGTGTACTTGGGGCCCGAGAGCAGTACTTC. Its translation: CAWSVLGAREQYF.

J is TRBJ2-3 and V is TRBV27; tentative D call: TRBD2 (5 bases). Trimming stripped 6 bases from V and 2 bases from J, with 18 bases between. The CDR3 spans 16 residues. Germline V CDR1 and CDR2: MNHEY, SMNVEV (reference sequence). CDR3 in DNA: TGTGCCAGCAGCCTCTCCGGACTTGGTTCCACAGATACGCAGTATTTT. It codes for CASSLSGLGSTDTQYF.